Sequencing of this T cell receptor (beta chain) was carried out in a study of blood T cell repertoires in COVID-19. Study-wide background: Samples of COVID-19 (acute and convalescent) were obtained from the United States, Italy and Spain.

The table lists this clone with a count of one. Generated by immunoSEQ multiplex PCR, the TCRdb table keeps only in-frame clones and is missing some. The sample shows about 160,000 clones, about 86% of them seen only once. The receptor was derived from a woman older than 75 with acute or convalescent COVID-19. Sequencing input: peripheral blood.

The CDR3 here is CATSRDRGTSGNTIYF. The CDR3 DNA is TGTGCCACCAGCAGAGATAGGGGCACCTCTGGAAACACCATATATTTT. V is TRBV15 and J is TRBJ1-3; D possibly corresponds to TRBD1 (5 bases). V dropped 0 bases and J dropped 0 bases, with 9 bases sitting between them. The CDR3 totals 16 residues. Germline V gives CDR1 LNHNV, CDR2 YYDKDF (reference sequence).